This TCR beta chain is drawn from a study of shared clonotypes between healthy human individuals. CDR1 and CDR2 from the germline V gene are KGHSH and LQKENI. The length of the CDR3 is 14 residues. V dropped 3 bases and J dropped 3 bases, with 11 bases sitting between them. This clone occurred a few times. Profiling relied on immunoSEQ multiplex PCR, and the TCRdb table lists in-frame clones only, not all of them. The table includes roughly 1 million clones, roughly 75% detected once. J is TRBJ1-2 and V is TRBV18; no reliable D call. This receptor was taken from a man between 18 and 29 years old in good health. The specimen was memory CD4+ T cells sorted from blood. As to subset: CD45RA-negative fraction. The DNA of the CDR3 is TGTGCCAGCTCACCCCCCGGGAGGGACTATGGCTACACCTTC. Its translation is CASSPPGRDYGYTF.